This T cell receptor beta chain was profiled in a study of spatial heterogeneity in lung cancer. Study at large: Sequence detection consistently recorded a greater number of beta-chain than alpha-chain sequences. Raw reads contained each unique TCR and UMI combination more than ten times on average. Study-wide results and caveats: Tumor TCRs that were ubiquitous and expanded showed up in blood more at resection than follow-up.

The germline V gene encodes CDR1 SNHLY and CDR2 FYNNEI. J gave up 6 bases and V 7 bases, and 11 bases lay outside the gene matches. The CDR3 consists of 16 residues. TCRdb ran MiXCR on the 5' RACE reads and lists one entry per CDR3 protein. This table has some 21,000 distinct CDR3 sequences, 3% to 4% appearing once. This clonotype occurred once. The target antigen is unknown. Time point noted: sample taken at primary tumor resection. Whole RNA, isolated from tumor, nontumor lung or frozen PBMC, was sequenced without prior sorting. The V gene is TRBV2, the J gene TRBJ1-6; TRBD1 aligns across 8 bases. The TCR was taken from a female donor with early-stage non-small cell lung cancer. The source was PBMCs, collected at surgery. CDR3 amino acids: CASNGDRGSGNSPLHF. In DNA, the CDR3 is TGTGCCAGCAACGGAGACAGGGGTTCGGGTAATTCACCCCTCCACTTT.